This T cell receptor beta chain was captured in a study of T cell responses to AZD1222 COVID-19 vaccine (dated by TCRdb to 2020 to 2023). Study-wide context: AZD1222 recipients with second doses at about 4 weeks or about 12 weeks were pooled, because spike-specific TCR depth and breadth did not differ between schedules. A total of about 250 trial participants underwent TCR sequencing, of whom around 210 had received two doses of AZD1222 and about 26 had received two doses of the MenACWY control vaccine. Trial participants were enrolled by age into 18-55, 56-69 and 70-plus year subgroups, with roughly 150, 30 and 60 TCR-sequenced participants respectively.

This sample's time point label indicates: baseline before first vaccination. Vaccinee samples were obtained from the UK trials COV001 and COV002, which included a single-blind randomized controlled phase 2/3 trial of AZD1222 (ChAdOx1 nCoV-19) in healthy adults. For TCRbeta chain sequencing, PBMC samples were collected from trial participants at day 0 and at day 28 after the second dose. The CDR3 regions of human TCRbeta chains were analyzed by immunosequencing. In the original analysis: Repertoire TCRs were checked for matches against a reference library of SARS-CoV-2-specific TCRs that had been generated using the MIRA antigen-specificity platform. Breadth meant the fraction of unique TCRs that were SARS-CoV-2-associated, whereas depth meant the fraction of total T cells that were SARS-CoV-2-associated. Using the MIRA data, each spike-specific TCR was assigned both to the spike region to which the TCR was reactive and to a CD4 or CD8 class. Log10-transformed breadth and depth values were compared by one-way ANOVA with Sidak's multiple comparisons tests. In TCRdb, the immuneACCESS table is reduced to in-frame sequences with V and J assigned. These tables do not hold every clone; where another copy was compared, an unresolved V gene accounts for under half, and the others remain unexplained. That table supplies the V and J calls and clone size; D and trimming were determined from the DNA. The sample has approximately 85,000 clones on record, around 85% of them singletons. The ten largest clones capture 6.3% of the sample.

Broader findings and caveats from the paper: After two AZD1222 doses, spike-specific TCR breadth and depth were significantly higher than at day 0 and than in MenACWY recipients. Conclusions about previously exposed vaccinees are limited, since just five or six AZD1222 recipients were seropositive for SARS-CoV-2 at baseline. In the small 56-69-year group, the increase in depth fell short of significance, most likely because of low power. Most participants were white British and females outnumbered males, and the authors suggested that clonal diversity may have been underestimated. Nearly half of unique spike-specific TCRs reportedly recognized epitopes outside regions mutated in the B.1.351 and B.1.1.7 variants. Because no day 14 peak-response samples were available, repertoires were characterized only after the peak T cell response. CD4 TCRs associated with the vaccine covered the entire spike protein, and the dominant responses were in regions 160-218 and 743-854.

V gives up 4 bases and J gives up 0 bases, and the segment between their germline ends measures 7 bases. CDR1 and CDR2 are read off the germline V gene as SGHRS and YFSETQ. The CDR3 contains 14 residues, cysteine and phenylalanine counted. CDR3 DNA only is kept here, 42 bases in frame from base 1. A remark on this clone: This receptor's antigen is unknown. The input lacks base qualities; no much larger clone sits a single base away.

The starting material was peripheral blood, obtained on day 0 of AZD1222 vaccination. Recombination connected TRBV5-1 to TRBJ1-4, with the D segment identity uncertain. This TCR derives from an adult in good health. The DNA sequence is TGCGCCAGCAGCACCGCTGCAACTAATGAAAAACTGTTTTTT. Translated, this gives CASSTAATNEKLFF.